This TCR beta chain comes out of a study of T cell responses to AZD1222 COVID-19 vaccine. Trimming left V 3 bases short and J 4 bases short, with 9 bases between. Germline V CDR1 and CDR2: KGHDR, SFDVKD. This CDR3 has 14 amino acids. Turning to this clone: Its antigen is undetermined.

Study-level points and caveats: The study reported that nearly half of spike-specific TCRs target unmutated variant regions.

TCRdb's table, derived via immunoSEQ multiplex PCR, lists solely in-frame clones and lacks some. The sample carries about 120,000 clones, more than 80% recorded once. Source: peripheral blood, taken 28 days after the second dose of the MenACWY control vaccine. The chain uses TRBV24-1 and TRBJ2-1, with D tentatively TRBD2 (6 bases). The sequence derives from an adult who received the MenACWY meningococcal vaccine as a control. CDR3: CATSDPGLYNEQFF. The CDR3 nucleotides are TGTGCCACCAGTGATCCGGGACTGTACAATGAGCAGTTCTTC.